One and the same sample provided the 21 T cell receptor beta chains below, sequenced in a study of cytotoxic CD8 clonotypes in ibrutinib-treated CLL. Using immunoSEQ multiplex PCR, the repertoire was profiled, and TCRdb retains in-frame clones only, with some absent. The repertoire holds about 60,000 clones, with approximately 54% as singletons. This sample comprised PBMCs, obtained at disease progression, from a patient treated with ibrutinib. Every receptor here comes from a human donor with chronic lymphocytic leukemia.

CDR3 bases: TGTGCCAGCAGCTTGCGGGGGGAAGGTAATCAGCCCCAGCATTTT. It yields the protein CASSLRGEGNQPQHF. The gene calls are TRBV5-6 and TRBJ1-5; D may be TRBD1 (5 bases). The CDR3 contains 15 residues. The V end was cut by 1 base, the J end by 4 bases, with 12 bases between. From germline, CDR1 is SGHDT and CDR2 YYEEEE. Complete variable domain (other parts from reference TRBV5-6 and TRBJ1-5): DAGVTQSPTHLIKTRGQQVTLRCSPKSGHDTVSWYQQALGQGPQFIFQYYEEEERQRGNFPDRFSGHQFPNYSSELNVNALLLGDSALYLCASSLRGEGNQPQHFGDGTRLSIL.

This chain joins TRBV9 and TRBJ2-1, with TRBD1 matching 9 bases. The CDR3 totals 12 residues. CDR1 is SGDLS and CDR2 is YYNGEE in the germline V gene. With V trimmed by 6 bases and J by 14 bases, 9 bases remained unmatched. CDR3 protein: CASNSRQGEKFF. The CDR3 nucleotides read TGTGCCAGCAACAGTAGACAGGGGGAGAAGTTCTTC. Using reference TRBV9 and TRBJ2-1 for the parts outside the CDR3, the full variable domain is DSGVTQTPKHLITATGQRVTLRCSPRSGDLSVYWYQQSLDQGLQFLIQYYNGEERAKGNILERFSAQQFPDLHSELNLSSLELGDSALYFCASNSRQGEKFFGPGTRLTVL.

This clone turned up a few times. The chain uses TRBV10-3 and TRBJ2-7; possible D gene TRBD2, 6 bases. This CDR3 is 12 amino acids long. Trimming removed 6 bases at V and 4 bases at J, with 10 bases between. From germline, CDR1 is ENHRY and CDR2 SYGVKD. The CDR3 protein is CAISPGRYEQYF. CDR3 DNA: TGTGCCATCAGCCCGGGGAGGTACGAGCAGTACTTC.

This clone was counted between two and nine times. V usage is TRBV7-2 and J usage is TRBJ2-7; 8 nucleotides agree with TRBD2. Germline assignment: CDR1 SGHTA and CDR2 FQGNSA. V shed 2 bases and J 0 bases; nucleotides not matched to a gene: 6. The CDR3 contains 16 residues. CDR3 in DNA: TGTGCCAGCAGCTTACTTCCGGGAGGGAACTCCTACGAGCAGTACTTC. It is translated as CASSLLPGGNSYEQYF.

This chain uses TRBV27 with TRBJ1-1; possibly TRBD1 for D (6 bases). Germline-derived CDR1 and CDR2 are MNHEY and SMNVEV (reference sequence). The CDR3 consists of 13 residues. V was cut by 3 bases and J by 3 bases, with 8 bases left in between. Here the CDR3 DNA reads TGTGCCAGCAGTTTGACAGGACACACTGAAGCTTTCTTT. This codes for CASSLTGHTEAFF.

This clone was counted a single time. The chain joins TRBV1 to TRBJ1-4. TRBV1 is flagged as a pseudogene. The CDR3 sequence is 16 residues long. Here the CDR3 DNA reads TGCACCAGCAGCCATGGGCCGCGGACAACTAATGAAAAACTGTTTTTT. Its protein is CTSSHGPRTTNEKLFF.

The J gene is TRBJ2-7, the V gene TRBV27, with 9 bases aligning to TRBD1. The CDR3 is made up of 13 amino acids. Germline CDR1 and CDR2: MNHEY and SMNVEV (reference sequence). Trimming removed 4 bases from V and 4 bases from J; junction bases left unmatched: 2. The CDR3 reads CASSSGTGYEQYF. The CDR3 DNA sequence: TGTGCCAGCAGTTCCGGGACAGGGTACGAGCAGTACTTC.

The chain combines TRBV6-5 with TRBJ1-2; no reliable D call. Germline V gives CDR1 MNHEY, CDR2 SVGAGI. The CDR3 covers 15 residues. Deletions cut 5 bases from V and 0 bases from J, with 13 bases between. The CDR3 DNA follows: TGTGCCAGCAGTCCCTCGTTACTTTCTAACTATGGCTACACCTTC. Encoded protein: CASSPSLLSNYGYTF.

The chain recombines TRBV30 with TRBJ1-3, with D tentatively TRBD1 (5 bases). Germline loops: CDR1 GTSNPN, CDR2 SVGIG (reference sequence). The CDR3 sequence is 15 residues long. V dropped 0 bases and J dropped 1 base, with 10 bases sitting between them. CDR3 region: CAWSVTGGSGNTIYF. CDR3 sequence (DNA): TGTGCCTGGAGTGTAACCGGGGGGTCTGGAAACACCATATATTTT.

The chain carries TRBV6-5 and TRBJ2-5; 9 bases are a match to TRBD2. V was clipped by 7 bases and J by 4 bases; unmatched bases: 10. The CDR3 is 15 amino acids. Germline V gene data show CDR1 as MNHEY and CDR2 as SVGAGI. The CDR3 protein is CASTSTSGPPETQYF. The CDR3, as DNA: TGTGCCAGCACCTCTACTAGCGGGCCCCCAGAGACCCAGTACTTC.

The table lists this clone with a few counts. The chain has TRBV7-3 and TRBJ1-5, with 10 bases aligning to TRBD1. CDR3 size: 18 residues. The junction had 11 bases not matched to a gene; V was cut back by 4 bases and J by 2 bases. The V gene's germline CDR1 is SGHTA and CDR2 FQGTGA. CDR3 residues: CASSSVPGQGSGNQPQHF. CDR3 coding DNA: TGTGCCAGCAGCTCGGTCCCGGGACAGGGGTCGGGCAATCAGCCCCAGCATTTT.

The table lists this clone with a few counts. The chain joins TRBV7-2 to TRBJ2-3, with no clear D. Germline lookup yields CDR1 SGHTA and CDR2 FQGNSA. This CDR3 contains 13 residues. V lost 0 bases and J lost 6, with 7 bases in between. The CDR3 here is CASSLASLDTQYF. CDR3 bases: TGTGCCAGCAGCTTAGCTTCTCTGGATACGCAGTATTTT.

CDR3: CSVNRDRGVLSTDTQYF. Here the CDR3 DNA reads TGCAGCGTTAACCGGGACAGGGGAGTACTGAGCACAGATACGCAGTATTTT. The chain joins TRBV29-1 to TRBJ2-3; 10 bases are shared with TRBD1. CDR3 length equals 17 residues. Germline loops: CDR1 SQVTM, CDR2 ANQGSEA. The ends lost 5 bases at V and 0 bases at J; junction bases unmatched: 11.

The chain links TRBV9 to TRBJ1-1; no reliable D call. With 0 bases removed from V and 6 bases from J, the gap between germline ends came to 15 bases. The CDR3 length is 15 residues. Per germline, CDR1 SGDLS and CDR2 YYNGEE. The CDR3 sequence is CASSVVGTAGAEAFF. The CDR3 DNA sequence: TGTGCCAGCAGCGTAGTTGGCACGGCCGGGGCTGAAGCTTTCTTT.

The chain recombines TRBV28 with TRBJ1-2; D gene ambiguous. V dropped 6 bases and J dropped 4 bases, with 15 bases sitting between them. Germline-derived CDR1 and CDR2 are MDHEN and SYDVKM. This CDR3 has 14 amino acids. CDR3 sequence: CASRPQLSGYGYTF. The CDR3 bases are TGTGCCAGCAGACCTCAGCTATCCGGCTATGGCTACACCTTC.

This sequence joins TRBV19 and TRBJ1-1; TRBD1 is a possible D gene (5 bases). V was cut by 7 bases and J by 0 bases, with 18 bases left in between. CDR3 length: 16 amino acids. CDR1 and CDR2 (germline): LNHDA, SQIVND (reference sequence). The CDR3 DNA sequence: TGTGCCAGTACCCGTGGAGCGGGGGGTTTGAACACTGAAGCTTTCTTT. Translated: CASTRGAGGLNTEAFF.

The genes are TRBV2 and TRBJ2-7; tentatively, D is TRBD2 (5 bases). V was trimmed by 8 bases and J by 10 bases, leaving 18 bases between them. The CDR3 is 12 amino acids. The germline gives CDR1 SNHLY, CDR2 FYNNEI. CDR3 amino acids: CASSAGAAVQYF. The DNA of the CDR3 is TGTGCCAGCTCGGCCGGAGCGGCGGTCCAGTACTTC. The whole variable domain, remainder taken from reference TRBV2 and TRBJ2-7, is EPEVTQTPSHQVTQMGQEVILRCVPISNHLYFYWYRQILGQKVEFLVSFYNNEISEKSEIFDDQFSVERPDGSNFTLKIRSTKLEDSAMYFCASSAGAAVQYFGPGTRLTVT.

The CDR3 coding sequence is TGTGCCAGTAGTCAATACAGGGGGTGGACTGAAGCTTTCTTT. Protein: CASSQYRGWTEAFF. This rearrangement joins TRBV19 to TRBJ1-1; 8 positions agree with TRBD1. The CDR3 runs to 14 residues. Unmatched junction bases numbered 7, after V lost 5 bases and J lost 5 bases. CDR1 is LNHDA and CDR2 is SQIVND in the germline V gene (reference sequence). Based on the CDR3 plus reference TRBV19 and TRBJ1-1, the full variable domain is DGGITQSPKYLFRKEGQNVTLSCEQNLNHDAMYWYRQDPGQGLRLIYYSQIVNDFQKGDIAEGYSVSREKKESFPLTVTSAQKNPTAFYLCASSQYRGWTEAFFGQGTRLTVV.

The rearrangement uses TRBV10-3 and TRBJ2-7; maybe TRBD2 (7 bases). The ends were cut back, 5 bases at V and 5 bases at J, with 16 bases in the middle. The CDR3 is made up of 14 amino acids. The germline V gene encodes CDR1 ENHRY and CDR2 SYGVKD. The CDR3 is CAISKGGRMDEQYF. The DNA for the CDR3 is TGTGCCATCAGTAAGGGGGGGCGAATGGACGAGCAGTACTTC.

The V gene is TRBV28, the J gene TRBJ1-4, with 7 bases identical to TRBD1. V trimming: 5 bases; J trimming: 14 bases; junction bases outside the gene matches: 5. The germline gives CDR1 MDHEN, CDR2 SYDVKM. The CDR3 consists of 11 residues. The CDR3 coding sequence is TGTGCCAGCAGTATGTACAGGGGTCTGTTTTTT. Amino acids: CASSMYRGLFF.

J is TRBJ1-2 and V is TRBV28, with a tentative D call TRBD1 (6 bases). CDR1 is MDHEN, CDR2 SYDVKM, per germline. This CDR3 has 14 amino acids. The germline V and J ends were trimmed by 6 bases and 8 bases, with 19 bases remaining between them. Here the CDR3 DNA reads TGTGCCAGCAGCCGAGGAGGGGGGGTTAGCGGCTACACCTTC. Its protein product is CASSRGGGVSGYTF.